Listed here are 29 T cell receptor beta chains from one sample, sequenced in a study of CD8+CD57+ T cells in acquired aplastic anemia (dated by TCRdb to the late 2010s). Expansion of CD8+CD57+ cells had been shown by flow cytometry in the patients chosen for sequencing. Sequencing instrument: Illumina HiSeq 2000. Genomic DNA was used as template for profiling of TCR beta VDJ combinations and CDR3 sequences. TCRdb reanalyzed the raw reads on its own, using fastp at Q25 for trimming and MiXCR for clone calling, and kept in-frame beta chains. Rows matching on CDR3 protein sequence are summarized as one entry with the most common DNA and genes. The sample has around 200,000 distinct CDR3 sequences on record, 65% of them singletons. The top ten clones comprise around three fifths of the sample. Sequences were obtained from sorted CD4+, CD8+, or CD8+CD57+ T cells (not recorded which) from PBMCs. The receptors here all came from a human donor with aplastic anemia.

The CDR3 protein is CSARSQGLAGSTDTQYF. The DNA for the CDR3 is TGCAGTGCTAGATCCCAGGGACTAGCGGGAAGCACAGATACGCAGTATTTT. V gene TRBV20-1 combines with J gene TRBJ2-3; 13 nucleotides match TRBD2. Germline assignment: CDR1 DFQATT and CDR2 SNEGSKA (reference sequence). V lost 2 bases to trimming and J lost 0 bases; unmatched junction nucleotides: 5. CDR3 length: 17 residues.

The chain couples TRBV27 to TRBJ1-2; 7 bases align to TRBD1. Germline-derived CDR1 and CDR2 are MNHEY and SMNVEV (reference sequence). The CDR3 sequence is 15 residues long. The ends lost 2 bases at V and 3 bases at J; junction bases unmatched: 6. This chain's CDR3 is CASSLGLGGYYGYTF. CDR3 bases: TGTGCCAGCAGTTTAGGGTTAGGGGGCTACTATGGCTACACCTTC.

The V and J genes are TRBV12-5 and TRBJ1-4, with 7 bases aligning to TRBD1. With V trimmed by 8 bases and J by 11 bases, 2 bases remained unmatched. Germline values: CDR1 LGHNT, CDR2 FRNRAP. The CDR3 is 10 amino acids. DNA of the CDR3: TGTGCTAGTACAGGGGATAAACTGTTTTTT. Translated, it gives CASTGDKLFF.

The rearrangement joins TRBV9 to TRBJ1-2; no clear D gene. The germline V gene encodes CDR1 SGDLS and CDR2 YYNGEE. The CDR3 has 14 amino acids. V lost 0 bases and J 2 bases, leaving 8 bases between the germline ends. CDR3 nucleotides: TGTGCCAGCAGCGTAGGAGATACCAACTATGGCTACACCTTC. Protein: CASSVGDTNYGYTF.

In its sample, this clonotype was seen once. The chain has TRBV29-1 and TRBJ2-2; 10 bases are shared with TRBD1. The length of the CDR3 is 13 residues. Germline assignment: CDR1 SQVTM and CDR2 ANQGSEA. The ends lost 4 bases at V and 8 bases at J; junction bases unmatched: 4. The CDR3 is CSVARQGAGELFF. Here the CDR3 DNA reads TGCAGCGTTGCAAGACAGGGGGCTGGGGAGCTGTTTTTT.

This clonotype was picked up a small number of times. The gene calls are TRBV5-1 and TRBJ2-7; no clear D gene. Trimming pared 5 bases from V and 6 bases from J, leaving 15 bases between. This CDR3 has 13 residues. The V gene's germline CDR1 is SGHRS and CDR2 YFSETQ. The CDR3 region has the DNA TGCGCCAGCAGTCCCTTGTTAGTGGGCGAGCAGTACTTC. It translates to CASSPLLVGEQYF.

This chain links TRBV20-1 with TRBJ2-7; TRBD1 aligns across 11 bases. CDR3 length: 13 residues. Germline trimming cut 6 bases from V and 5 bases from J; bases unmatched to any gene: 6. From germline, CDR1 is DFQATT and CDR2 SNEGSKA (reference sequence). CDR3 coding DNA: TGCAGTGCAACGGACAGGGGGCTGGACGAGCAGTACTTC. As protein: CSATDRGLDEQYF.

The rearrangement joins TRBV2 to TRBJ2-7; 10 nucleotides agree with TRBD2. The germline V gene encodes CDR1 SNHLY and CDR2 FYNNEI. The junction had 9 bases not matched to a gene; V was cut back by 11 bases and J by 2 bases. The CDR3 covers 14 residues. The CDR3 DNA sequence: TGTGCCGGGAGGGGACTAGCGACAACCTACGAGCAGTACTTC. Translation: CAGRGLATTYEQYF.

About this clonotype itself: The junction differs from germline at one of its ends, possibly a read error. The J gene is TRBJ2-6, the V gene TRBV9; a weak D match, TRBD2 (6 bases). The germline V gene has CDR1 SGDLS and CDR2 YYNGEE. CDR3 length equals 12 residues. The CDR3 spells CASSVGGNVLTF. CDR3 sequence (DNA): TGTGCCAGCAGCGTGGGGGGCAACGTCCTGACTTTC. Together with reference TRBV9 and TRBJ2-6, the CDR3 gives the full variable domain: DSGVTQTPKHLITATGQRVTLRCSPRSGDLSVYWYQQSLDQGLQFLIQYYNGEERAKGNILERFSAQQFPDLHSELNLSSLELGDSALYFCASSVGGNVLTFGAGSRLTVL.

This clonotype was seen a handful of times. V gene TRBV24-1 combines with J gene TRBJ2-1; 8 bases align to TRBD2. This CDR3 has 14 residues. Germline CDR1 KGHDR, CDR2 SFDVKD. V trimming: 9 bases; J trimming: 6 bases; junction bases outside the gene matches: 9. The CDR3 DNA follows: TGTGCCACCCGGGCGGGGGGAGGTATCAATGAGCAGTTCTTC. Translation: CATRAGGGINEQFF.

V and J are TRBV15 and TRBJ2-2, with D unclear. V was cut by 5 bases and J by 0 bases, with 7 bases left in between. CDR3 length: 14 amino acids. Germline assignment: CDR1 LNHNV and CDR2 YYDKDF (reference sequence). The CDR3 DNA reads as TGTGCCACCAGCCCGCGGACGAACACCGGGGAGCTGTTTTTT. It encodes CATSPRTNTGELFF.

Only a few counts were recorded for this clonotype. The rearrangement uses TRBV9 and TRBJ2-5; tentatively, D is TRBD1 (6 bases). V gave up 3 bases and J gave up 3 bases, with 12 bases separating them. Germline V gene lookup returns CDR1 SGDLS and CDR2 YYNGEE. The CDR3 length is 14 residues. CDR3 sequence: CASSDPYREETQYF. The CDR3 DNA follows: TGTGCCAGCAGCGACCCTTACAGGGAAGAGACCCAGTACTTC.

The rearrangement links TRBV4-1 to TRBJ2-7; D is ambiguous. Trimming removed 1 base at V and 7 bases at J, with 8 bases between. The CDR3 length is 12 residues. Germline CDR1 reads MGHRA; CDR2 reads YSYEKL. CDR3 sequence: CASSQGSREQYF. The CDR3 bases are TGCGCCAGCAGCCAAGGGTCGAGGGAGCAGTACTTC.

This clonotype has ten or more counts. This chain uses TRBV7-9 with TRBJ2-7; D gene ambiguous. Germline CDR1 reads SEHNR; CDR2 reads FQNEAQ (reference sequence). V lost 4 bases, J lost 4 bases, and 8 bases lay in between. CDR3 length: 12 residues. The DNA for the CDR3 is TGTGCCAGCAGCTCCATGGGATACGAGCAGTACTTC. It codes for CASSSMGYEQYF.

Remarks on this clonotype: The junction does not match germline at one end; this may be a read error. V is TRBV2 and J is TRBJ2-2; the D call may be TRBD1 or TRBD2 (6 bases each). The CDR3 consists of 15 residues. In germline, CDR1 is SNHLY, CDR2 FYNNEI. CDR3 sequence (DNA): TGTGCCAGCAGACCGGGACATTCGAACACCGGGGGGCTGTTTTTT. It specifies CASRPGHSNTGGLFF.

The chain is built from TRBV5-8 and TRBJ2-7, with TRBD2 matching over 7 bases. The CDR3 has 15 residues. In germline, CDR1 is SGHTS, CDR2 YDEGEE. V lost 1 base, J lost 3 bases, and 7 bases stayed unmatched. The CDR3 loop is CASSLRGGSYYEQYF. The DNA of the CDR3 is TGTGCCAGCAGCTTGAGGGGAGGGAGTTACTACGAGCAGTACTTC.

Regarding this clonotype: The germline gene is not matched at one end of the junction; a read error may be the cause. J is TRBJ2-3 and V is TRBV7-8, with D perhaps assigned TRBD1 or TRBD2 (5 bases each). The germline gives CDR1 SGHVS, CDR2 FQNEAQ. CDR3 length: 14 amino acids. The DNA for the CDR3 is TGTGCCAGCCGGACATGGGACGGCACGGATACGCAGTATTTT. It encodes CASRTWDGTDTQYF. Full variable domain (outside the CDR3, taken from reference TRBV7-8 and TRBJ2-3): GAGVSQSPRYKVAKRGQDVALRCDPISGHVSLFWYQQALGQGPEFLTYFQNEAQLDKSGLPSDRFFAERPEGSVSTLKIQRTQQEDSAVYLCASRTWDGTDTQYFGPGTRLTVL.

This clonotype was counted only a few times. V gene TRBV20-1 combines with J gene TRBJ2-3; D is unresolved. The CDR3 runs to 13 residues. The germline V gene has CDR1 DFQATT and CDR2 SNEGSKA (reference sequence). The germline V and J ends were trimmed by 5 bases and 3 bases, with 12 bases remaining between them. The CDR3, as DNA: TGCAGTGCTGGGAATTCCATGACAGATACGCAGTATTTT. Protein product: CSAGNSMTDTQYF.

The CDR3 here is CAISERRAGSNTGELFF. CDR3 coding DNA: TGTGCCATCAGTGAGAGGCGAGCGGGATCAAACACCGGGGAGCTGTTTTTT. This chain uses TRBV10-3 with TRBJ2-2; 7 bases map to TRBD2. Germline loops: CDR1 ENHRY, CDR2 SYGVKD. This CDR3 is built from 17 residues. J gave up 2 bases and V 2 bases, and 8 bases lay outside the gene matches.

The rearrangement uses TRBV2 and TRBJ1-2; 7 bases are a match to TRBD1. Germline V gives CDR1 SNHLY, CDR2 FYNNEI. The CDR3 is made up of 13 amino acids. V shed 5 bases, J shed 7 bases, and the junction held 7 bases outside the gene matches. CDR3 amino acids: CASSLDRVSGYTF. CDR3 in DNA: TGTGCCAGCAGTCTCGACAGGGTGTCTGGCTACACCTTC.

This clonotype was found once. This chain joins TRBV9 and TRBJ2-2; D is unclear. This CDR3 region has 15 residues. V gave up 0 bases and J gave up 0 bases, with 6 bases separating them. Germline V gene lookup returns CDR1 SGDLS and CDR2 YYNGEE. In DNA form, the CDR3 reads TGTGCCAGCAGCGTAGACAGCGCGAACACCGGGGAGCTGTTTTTT. Translated: CASSVDSANTGELFF.

The chain couples TRBV15 to TRBJ2-3; D call uncertain. Germline lookup yields CDR1 LNHNV and CDR2 YYDKDF (reference sequence). The V end lost 0 bases, the J end lost 5 bases, and 6 bases lay between the germline ends. The CDR3 runs to 13 residues. CDR3: CATSRDLGDTQYF. CDR3 DNA: TGTGCCACCAGCAGAGATCTTGGAGATACGCAGTATTTT.

In its sample, this clonotype was seen a few times. V gene TRBV24-1 combines with J gene TRBJ1-4, with no clear D. V gave up 2 bases and J gave up 8 bases, with 8 bases separating them. This CDR3 is built from 13 residues. Germline V lookup: CDR1 KGHDR, CDR2 SFDVKD. Written as DNA, the CDR3 is TGTGCCACCAGTGATTCGGCTACGGAAAAACTGTTTTTT. This codes for CATSDSATEKLFF.

This clonotype was picked up a small number of times. The rearrangement links TRBV24-1 to TRBJ2-5; the match to TRBD1 covers 7 bases. The CDR3 has 14 amino acids. Germline CDR1 KGHDR, CDR2 SFDVKD. The V and J ends lost 4 bases and 1 base, in that order; junction bases with no gene match: 2. CDR3 amino acids: CATSERDSQETQYF. The CDR3 bases are TGTGCCACCAGTGAGAGGGACAGCCAAGAGACCCAGTACTTC.

V is TRBV10-3 and J is TRBJ1-2, with D perhaps matching TRBD1 (6 bases). CDR3 length: 12 amino acids. Per the germline V gene, CDR1 is ENHRY and CDR2 is SYGVKD. V shed 5 bases and J shed 6 bases, with 10 bases lying between them. The CDR3 sequence is CAISSPGDGYTF. Written as DNA, the CDR3 is TGTGCCATCAGTTCACCAGGGGATGGCTACACCTTC.

The CDR3 loop is CASSLDSWALHF. CDR3 coding DNA: TGTGCCAGCAGTCTGGACTCATGGGCCCTCCACTTT. V usage is TRBV2 and J usage is TRBJ1-6; D uncertain. This CDR3 is 12 amino acids long. The germline V gene encodes CDR1 SNHLY and CDR2 FYNNEI. The V end was cut by 5 bases, the J end by 14 bases, with 13 bases between.

This clonotype came up a few times. This sequence joins TRBV19 and TRBJ1-2, with 10 bases lining up with TRBD1. Germline V lookup: CDR1 LNHDA, CDR2 SQIVND (reference sequence). This CDR3 contains 15 residues. J gave up 5 bases and V 5 bases, and 8 bases lay outside the gene matches. In nucleotides, the CDR3 is TGTGCCAGTAGTCCTAATTCGGACAGGGGGTATGGCTACACCTTC. Translation gives CASSPNSDRGYGYTF.

The chain couples TRBV6-1 to TRBJ2-7; 8 bases agree with TRBD2. This CDR3 has 13 residues. Germline CDR1 and CDR2: MNHNS and SASEGT. V trimming: 9 bases; J trimming: 2 bases; junction bases outside the gene matches: 6. The CDR3 bases are TGTGCCAGTACTAGCGGCCTTCCCTACGAGCAGTACTTC. It codes for CASTSGLPYEQYF.

This clonotype was detected many times. The CDR3 DNA follows: TGTGCCAGCAGTTACTCGGGACATTCGAACGAGCAGTACTTC. It yields the protein CASSYSGHSNEQYF. V and J are TRBV6-5 and TRBJ2-7, with D perhaps TRBD1 (6 bases). This CDR3 is built from 14 residues. CDR1 is MNHEY, CDR2 SVGAGI, per germline. The ends were cut back, 0 bases at V and 5 bases at J, with 11 bases in the middle.